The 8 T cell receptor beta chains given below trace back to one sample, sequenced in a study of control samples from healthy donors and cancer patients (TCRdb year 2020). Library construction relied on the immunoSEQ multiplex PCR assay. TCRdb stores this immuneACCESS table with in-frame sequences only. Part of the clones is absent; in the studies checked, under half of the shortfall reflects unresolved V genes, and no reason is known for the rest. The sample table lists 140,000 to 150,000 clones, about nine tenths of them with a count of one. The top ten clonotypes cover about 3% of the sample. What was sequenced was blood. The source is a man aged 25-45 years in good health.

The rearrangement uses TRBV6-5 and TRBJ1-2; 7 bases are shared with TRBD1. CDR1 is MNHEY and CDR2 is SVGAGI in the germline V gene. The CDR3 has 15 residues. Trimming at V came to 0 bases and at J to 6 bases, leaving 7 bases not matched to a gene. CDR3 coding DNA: TGTGCCAGCAGTTACTCGAGGGGGCCAGGGGATGGCTACACCTTC. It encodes CASSYSRGPGDGYTF.

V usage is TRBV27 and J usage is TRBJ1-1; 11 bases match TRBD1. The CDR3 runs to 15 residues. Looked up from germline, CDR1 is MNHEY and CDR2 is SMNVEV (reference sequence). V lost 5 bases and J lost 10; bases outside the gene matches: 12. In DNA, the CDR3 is TGTGCCAGCAGTACCCGGACAGGGGGCGAATCCGGAGCTTTCTTT. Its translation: CASSTRTGGESGAFF.

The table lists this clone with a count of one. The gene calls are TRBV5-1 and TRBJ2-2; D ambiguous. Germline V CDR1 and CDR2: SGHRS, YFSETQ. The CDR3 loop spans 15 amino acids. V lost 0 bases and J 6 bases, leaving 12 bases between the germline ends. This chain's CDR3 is CASSLGSLGSGELFF. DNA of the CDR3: TGCGCCAGCAGCTTGGGGTCGCTGGGATCCGGGGAGCTGTTTTTT.

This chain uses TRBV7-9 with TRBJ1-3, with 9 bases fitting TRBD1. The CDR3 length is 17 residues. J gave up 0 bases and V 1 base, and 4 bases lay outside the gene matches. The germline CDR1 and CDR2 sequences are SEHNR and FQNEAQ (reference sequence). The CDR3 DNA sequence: TGTGCCAGCAGCTTAGGGACAGGGGCAAACTCTGGAAACACCATATATTTT. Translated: CASSLGTGANSGNTIYF. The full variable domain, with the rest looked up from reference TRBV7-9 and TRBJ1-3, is DTGVSQNPRHKITKRGQNVTFRCDPISEHNRLYWYRQTLGQGPEFLTYFQNEAQLEKSRLLSDRFSAERPKGSFSTLEIQRTEQGDSAMYLCASSLGTGANSGNTIYFGEGSWLTVV.

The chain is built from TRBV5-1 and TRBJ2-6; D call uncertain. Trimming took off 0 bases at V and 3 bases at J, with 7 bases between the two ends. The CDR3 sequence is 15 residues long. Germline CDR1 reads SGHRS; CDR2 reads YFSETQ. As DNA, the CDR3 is TGCGCCAGCAGCTTGGTGGGGTTTGGGGCCAACGTCCTGACTTTC. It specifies CASSLVGFGANVLTF.

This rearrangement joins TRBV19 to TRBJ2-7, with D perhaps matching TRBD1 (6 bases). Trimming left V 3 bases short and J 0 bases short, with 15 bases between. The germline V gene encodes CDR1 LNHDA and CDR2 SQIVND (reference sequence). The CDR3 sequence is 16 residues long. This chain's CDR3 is CASSIAYRVHSYEQYF. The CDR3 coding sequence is TGTGCCAGTAGTATCGCCTACAGGGTTCACTCCTACGAGCAGTACTTC.

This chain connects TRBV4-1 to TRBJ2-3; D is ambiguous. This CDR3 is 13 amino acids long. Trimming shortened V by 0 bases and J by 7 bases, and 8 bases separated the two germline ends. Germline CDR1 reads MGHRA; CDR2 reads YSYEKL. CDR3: CASSQDMWNTQYF. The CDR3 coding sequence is TGCGCCAGCAGCCAAGATATGTGGAATACGCAGTATTTT.

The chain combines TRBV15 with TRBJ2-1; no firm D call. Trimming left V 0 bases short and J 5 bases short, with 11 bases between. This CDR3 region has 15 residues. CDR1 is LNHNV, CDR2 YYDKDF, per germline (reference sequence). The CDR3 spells CATSREVGPNNEQFF. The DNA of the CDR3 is TGTGCCACCAGCAGAGAGGTTGGCCCCAACAATGAGCAGTTCTTC.